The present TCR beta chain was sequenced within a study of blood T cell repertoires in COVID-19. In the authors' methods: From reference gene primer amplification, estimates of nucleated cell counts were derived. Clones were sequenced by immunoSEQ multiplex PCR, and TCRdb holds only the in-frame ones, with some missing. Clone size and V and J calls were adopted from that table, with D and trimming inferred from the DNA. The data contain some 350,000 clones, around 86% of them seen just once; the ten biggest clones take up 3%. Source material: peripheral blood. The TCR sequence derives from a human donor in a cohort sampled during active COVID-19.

The chain's CDR3 is CASSQLSTSGVHNEQFF. As DNA, the CDR3 is TGCGCCAGCAGTCAACTGTCCACTAGCGGGGTACACAATGAGCAGTTCTTC. The chain links TRBV23-1 to TRBJ2-1, with 10 bases identical to TRBD2. TRBV23-1 is treated as an ORF (open reading frame) with a function not yet certain. The junction had 9 bases not matched to a gene; V was cut back by 2 bases and J by 5 bases. This CDR3 contains 17 residues.